Following are 20 T cell receptor beta chains from one sample sequenced in a study of blood T cell repertoires in COVID-19. Assay: immunoSEQ multiplex PCR; the TCRdb copy retains only in-frame clones and omits some. The sample lists 400,000 to 550,000 clones; nearly 90% were seen once. Sequenced input: PBMCs or T cells enriched from blood (not recorded which). All receptors derive from a woman between 18 and 29 years old with acute COVID-19.

This clone was observed once. The V gene is TRBV5-4, the J gene TRBJ1-3, with D unresolved. The germline V gene has CDR1 SGHNT and CDR2 YYREEE (reference sequence). The V end lost 0 bases, the J end lost 0 bases, and 10 bases lay between the germline ends. The CDR3 sequence is 16 residues long. In DNA form, the CDR3 reads TGTGCCAGCAGCTTGGCCGACTCATACTCTGGAAACACCATATATTTT. Residues: CASSLADSYSGNTIYF.

The chain links TRBV27 to TRBJ1-3, with no clear D. The CDR3 is made up of 16 amino acids. Germline values: CDR1 MNHEY, CDR2 SMNVEV (reference sequence). Trimming removed 5 bases at V and 0 bases at J, with 14 bases between. The CDR3 DNA sequence: TGTGCCAGCAGTCCTGACACCATTCACTCTGGAAACACCATATATTTT. Translation: CASSPDTIHSGNTIYF.

The CDR3 bases are TGTGCCAGCAGTCTAGGGGGGGCCTCTGGAAACACCATATATTTT. Translated, it gives CASSLGGASGNTIYF. The genes are TRBV28 and TRBJ1-3, with D tentatively TRBD1 (6 bases). The V end lost 5 bases, the J end lost 0 bases, and 11 bases lay between the germline ends. The CDR3 runs 15 residues. Germline V CDR1 and CDR2: MDHEN, SYDVKM.

The rearrangement uses TRBV10-2 and TRBJ2-7; 8 nucleotides line up with TRBD2. In germline, CDR1 is WSHSY, CDR2 SAAADI. The CDR3 loop spans 15 amino acids. V trimming: 10 bases; J trimming: 2 bases; junction bases outside the gene matches: 13. The CDR3 protein is CATSPRSGGTYEQYF. CDR3 nucleotide sequence: TGCGCCACGAGCCCGCGGAGCGGGGGTACCTACGAGCAGTACTTC.

The chain is built from TRBV25-1 and TRBJ1-3; TRBD1 might be the D (5 bases). The germline gives CDR1 MGHDK, CDR2 SYGVNS. V dropped 4 bases and J dropped 4 bases, with 8 bases sitting between them. This CDR3 contains 13 residues. The CDR3 coding sequence is TGTGCCAGCAGTGGGGACTGGGGAAACACCATATATTTT. It is translated as CASSGDWGNTIYF.

The chain recombines TRBV10-3 with TRBJ1-4; D is undetermined. The CDR3 covers 15 residues. Deletions cut 3 bases from V and 1 base from J, with 9 bases between. The V gene's germline CDR1 is ENHRY and CDR2 SYGVKD. The CDR3, as DNA: TGTGCCATCAGTGAACACGTTGGAACTAATGAAAAACTGTTTTTT. Translation gives CAISEHVGTNEKLFF.

The genes are TRBV19 and TRBJ2-5; 9 bases fit TRBD1. V lost 3 bases, J lost 5 bases, and 10 bases stayed unmatched. The length of the CDR3 is 16 residues. Germline CDR1 is LNHDA and CDR2 is SQIVND (reference sequence). The CDR3 sequence: CASSINRGPGSETQYF. CDR3 coding DNA: TGTGCCAGTAGTATCAACAGGGGGCCGGGGAGCGAGACCCAGTACTTC.

The chain recombines TRBV10-3 with TRBJ1-2; no definite D call. Germline CDR1 reads ENHRY; CDR2 reads SYGVKD. V was shortened by 3 bases and J by 4 bases, with 3 bases between the two germline ends. The CDR3 contains 11 residues. This chain's CDR3 is CAISDGYGYTF. The DNA of the CDR3 is TGTGCCATCAGTGACGGCTATGGCTACACCTTC.

The gene calls are TRBV19 and TRBJ1-3; D gene unclear. From germline, CDR1 is LNHDA and CDR2 SQIVND (reference sequence). Trimming stripped 3 bases from V and 0 bases from J, with 9 bases between. The CDR3 extends over 15 amino acids. This chain's CDR3 is CASSISVNSGNTIYF. For the CDR3, the DNA is TGTGCCAGTAGTATTTCAGTCAACTCTGGAAACACCATATATTTT.

CDR3 sequence (DNA): TGTGCCACCGCGAGCTCCTACAATGAGCAGTTCTTC. This gives the protein CATASSYNEQFF. The rearrangement links TRBV28 to TRBJ2-1; D uncertain. The CDR3 is 12 residues long. The germline V and J ends were trimmed by 10 bases and 0 bases, with 7 bases remaining between them. Germline assignment: CDR1 MDHEN and CDR2 SYDVKM.

CDR3 nucleotides: TGTGCCAGCAGTGAACAGGGGGACACTGAAGCTTTCTTT. Its protein product is CASSEQGDTEAFF. This chain connects TRBV6-4 to TRBJ1-1; 8 nucleotides agree with TRBD1. Germline V lookup: CDR1 MRHNA, CDR2 SNTAGT. The J segment lost 3 bases and the V segment lost 3 bases, leaving 0 bases of the junction unmatched. This CDR3 is built from 13 residues.

The chain joins TRBV3-1 (or the pseudogene TRBV3-2) to TRBJ2-1, with 8 bases aligning to TRBD2. The CDR3 has 17 residues. CDR1 and CDR2 from the germline V gene are LGHDT and YNNKEL (reference sequence). The junction had 11 bases not matched to a gene; V was cut back by 1 base and J by 6 bases. CDR3 nucleotides: TGTGCCAGCAGCCAAGGTATTAGCGGGGTTAAAAGCAATGAGCAGTTCTTC. It yields the protein CASSQGISGVKSNEQFF.

The CDR3: CASSVPGQNYGYTF. The CDR3 region has the DNA TGTGCCAGCAGTGTCCCGGGACAGAACTATGGCTACACCTTC. The V and J genes are TRBV2 and TRBJ1-2; TRBD1 aligns across 7 bases. The germline V gene encodes CDR1 SNHLY and CDR2 FYNNEI. The CDR3 covers 14 residues. Germline trimming cut 4 bases from V and 2 bases from J; bases unmatched to any gene: 4.

J is TRBJ1-5 and V is TRBV19; 7 bases are shared with TRBD1. J gave up 0 bases and V 3 bases, and 20 bases lay outside the gene matches. This CDR3 comprises 21 residues. Germline assignment: CDR1 LNHDA and CDR2 SQIVND (reference sequence). The CDR3 loop reads CASSIYSFWAGGAYSNQPQHF. The CDR3 nucleotides read TGTGCCAGTAGTATTTACTCGTTTTGGGCAGGGGGTGCTTATAGCAATCAGCCCCAGCATTTT.

The rearrangement links TRBV7-3 to TRBJ2-3, with 12 bases fitting TRBD2. The CDR3 has 15 amino acids. Germline V gene data show CDR1 as SGHTA and CDR2 as FQGTGA. V gave up 1 base and J gave up 6 bases; unmatched junction bases: 2. CDR3 amino acids: CASSLRGTSGDTQYF. The CDR3 DNA sequence: TGTGCCAGCAGCTTAAGGGGGACTAGCGGGGATACGCAGTATTTT.

CDR3 sequence reads: CASSSKNTEAFF. The CDR3 DNA reads TGTGCCAGCAGTTCCAAGAACACTGAAGCTTTCTTT. The chain carries TRBV6-5 and TRBJ1-1, with D hard to call. The V end lost 4 bases, the J end lost 1 base, and 4 bases lay between the germline ends. Per the germline V gene, CDR1 is MNHEY and CDR2 is SVGAGI. The CDR3 is made up of 12 amino acids.

About this clone: Germline and junction disagree at one end, which may indicate a read error. This chain links TRBV29-1 with TRBJ1-1; 8 nucleotides align to TRBD1. Germline assignment: CDR1 SQVTM and CDR2 ANQGSEA. CDR3 length: 13 amino acids. CDR3 sequence reads: CSVEVSGQGTRRF. CDR3 in DNA: TGCAGCGTTGAAGTCTCCGGACAGGGCACCCGGCGGTTT.

This clone is a singleton in its sample. This chain uses TRBV7-6 with TRBJ2-2; TRBD2 matches at 7 bases. The CDR3 runs to 17 residues. The V gene end was trimmed by 5 bases and the J gene end by 6 bases; junction bases not matched to a gene: 15. Germline V lookup: CDR1 SGHVS, CDR2 FNYEAQ. For the CDR3, the DNA is TGTGCCAGCAGCCTAAGGTCGCGGGGGACGCGTCCCGGGGAGCTGTTTTTT. Its translation is CASSLRSRGTRPGELFF.

The sample holds one count of this clone. The CDR3 sequence is CSVSDRIGYTF. The CDR3 nucleotides read TGCAGCGTTTCGGACAGGATAGGCTACACCTTC. The chain couples TRBV29-1 to TRBJ1-2, with TRBD1 identical over 7 bases. This CDR3 spans 11 amino acids. V was clipped by 5 bases and J by 8 bases; unmatched bases: 5. Germline CDR1 is SQVTM and CDR2 is ANQGSEA.

J is TRBJ1-6 and V is TRBV5-6; D is perhaps TRBD1 (6 bases). Germline-derived CDR1 and CDR2 are SGHDT and YYEEEE. V was trimmed by 4 bases and J by 14 bases, leaving 19 bases between them. The CDR3 is 14 residues long. CDR3: CASSRLTGSYTLHF. Written as DNA, the CDR3 is TGTGCCAGCAGCAGATTGACAGGCTCCTACACCCTCCACTTT.